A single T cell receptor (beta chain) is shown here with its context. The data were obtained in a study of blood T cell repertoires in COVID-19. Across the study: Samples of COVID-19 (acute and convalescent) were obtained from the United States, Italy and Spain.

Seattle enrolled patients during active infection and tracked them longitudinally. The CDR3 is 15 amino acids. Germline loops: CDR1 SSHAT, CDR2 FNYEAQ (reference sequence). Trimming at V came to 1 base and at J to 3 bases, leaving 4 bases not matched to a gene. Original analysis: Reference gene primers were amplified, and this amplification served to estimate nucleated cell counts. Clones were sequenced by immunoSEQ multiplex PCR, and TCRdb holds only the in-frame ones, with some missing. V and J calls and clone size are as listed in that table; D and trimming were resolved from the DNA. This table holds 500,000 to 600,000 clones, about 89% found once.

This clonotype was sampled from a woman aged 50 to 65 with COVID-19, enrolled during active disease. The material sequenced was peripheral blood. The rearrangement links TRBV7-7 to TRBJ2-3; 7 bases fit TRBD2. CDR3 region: CASSLGLGGTDTQYF. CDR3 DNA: TGTGCCAGCAGCTTAGGACTCGGGGGGACAGATACGCAGTATTTT.